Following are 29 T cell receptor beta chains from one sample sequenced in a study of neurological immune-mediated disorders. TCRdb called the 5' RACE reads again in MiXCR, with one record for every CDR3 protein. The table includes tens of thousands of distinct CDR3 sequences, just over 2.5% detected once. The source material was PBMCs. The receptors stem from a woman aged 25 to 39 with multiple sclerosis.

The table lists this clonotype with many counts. The CDR3 spells CASMAGGYNEQFF. For the CDR3, the DNA is TGTGCCAGCATGGCAGGGGGGTACAATGAGCAGTTCTTC. The chain couples TRBV6-5 to TRBJ2-1; TRBD1 is a possible D gene (7 bases). V was pared by 7 bases and J by 4 bases, with 11 bases between. CDR1 and CDR2 from the germline V gene are MNHEY and SVGAGI. The CDR3 runs 13 residues.

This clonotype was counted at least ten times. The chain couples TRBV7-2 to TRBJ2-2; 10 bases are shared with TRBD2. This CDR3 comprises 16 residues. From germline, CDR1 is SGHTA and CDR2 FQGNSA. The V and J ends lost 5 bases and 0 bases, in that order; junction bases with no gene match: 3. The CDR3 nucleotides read TGTGCCAGCAGCAGAACTAGCGGGGCGAACACCGGGGAGCTGTTTTTT. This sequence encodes CASSRTSGANTGELFF.

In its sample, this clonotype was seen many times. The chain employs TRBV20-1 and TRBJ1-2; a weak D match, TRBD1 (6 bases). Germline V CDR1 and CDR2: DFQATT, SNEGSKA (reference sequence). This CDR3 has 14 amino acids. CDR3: CSQGRGRGSYGYTF. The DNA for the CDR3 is TGCAGCCAGGGGCGGGGCAGGGGAAGCTATGGCTACACCTTC.

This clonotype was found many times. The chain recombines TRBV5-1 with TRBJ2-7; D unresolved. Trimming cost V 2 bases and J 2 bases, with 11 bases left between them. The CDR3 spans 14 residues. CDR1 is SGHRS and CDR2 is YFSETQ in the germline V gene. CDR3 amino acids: CASSFMSDPYEQYF. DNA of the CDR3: TGCGCCAGCAGCTTCATGTCTGACCCCTACGAGCAGTACTTC.

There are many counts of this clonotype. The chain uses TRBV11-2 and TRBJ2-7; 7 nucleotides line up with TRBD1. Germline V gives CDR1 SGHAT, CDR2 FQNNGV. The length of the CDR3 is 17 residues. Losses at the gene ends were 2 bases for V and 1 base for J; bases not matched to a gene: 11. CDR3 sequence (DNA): TGTGCCAGCAGCTTATTTGTACGGACAGGCCCATCCTACGAGCAGTACTTC. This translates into CASSLFVRTGPSYEQYF.

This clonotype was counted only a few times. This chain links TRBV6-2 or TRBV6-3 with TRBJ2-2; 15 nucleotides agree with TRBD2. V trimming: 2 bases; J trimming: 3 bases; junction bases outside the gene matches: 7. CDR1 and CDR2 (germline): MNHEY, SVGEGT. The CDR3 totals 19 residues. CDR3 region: CASSYGAGTSGRYTGELFF. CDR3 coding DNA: TGTGCCAGCAGTTACGGAGCCGGGACTAGCGGGAGGTACACCGGGGAGCTGTTTTTT.

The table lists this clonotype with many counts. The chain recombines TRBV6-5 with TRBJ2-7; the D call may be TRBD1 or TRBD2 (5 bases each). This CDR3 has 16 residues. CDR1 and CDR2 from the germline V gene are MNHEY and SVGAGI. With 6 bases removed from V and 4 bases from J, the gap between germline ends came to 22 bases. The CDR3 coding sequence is TGTGCCAGCAGACCCGCTTTTCTAGGGGCGGGTTACGAGCAGTACTTC. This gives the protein CASRPAFLGAGYEQYF.

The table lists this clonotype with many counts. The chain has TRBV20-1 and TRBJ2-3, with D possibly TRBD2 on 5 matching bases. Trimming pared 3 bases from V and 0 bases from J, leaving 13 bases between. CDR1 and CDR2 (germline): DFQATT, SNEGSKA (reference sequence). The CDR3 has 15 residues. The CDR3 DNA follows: TGCAGTGCTAGGATCGAGCGGACGAGCACAGATACGCAGTATTTT. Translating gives CSARIERTSTDTQYF.

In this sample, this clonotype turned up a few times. The CDR3 is CASSPAGARTEAFF. DNA for the CDR3: TGTGCCAGCTCACCGGCAGGGGCTCGGACTGAAGCTTTCTTT. V is TRBV18 and J is TRBJ1-1, with D perhaps matching TRBD1 (6 bases). This CDR3 contains 14 residues. V lost 3 bases and J lost 5, with 13 bases in between. CDR1 and CDR2 from the germline V gene are KGHSH and LQKENI. Together with reference TRBV18 and TRBJ1-1, the CDR3 gives the full variable domain: NAGVMQNPRHLVRRRGQEARLRCSPMKGHSHVYWYRQLPEEGLKFMVYLQKENIIDESGMPKERFSAEFPKEGPSILRIQQVVRGDSAAYFCASSPAGARTEAFFGQGTRLTVV.

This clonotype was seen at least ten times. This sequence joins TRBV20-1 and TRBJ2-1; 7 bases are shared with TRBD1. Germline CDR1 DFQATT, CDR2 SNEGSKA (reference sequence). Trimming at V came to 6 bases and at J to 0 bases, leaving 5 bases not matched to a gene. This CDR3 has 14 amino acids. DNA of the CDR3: TGCAGTGCCGTCCGGGACAGCTCCTACAATGAGCAGTTCTTC. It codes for CSAVRDSSYNEQFF.

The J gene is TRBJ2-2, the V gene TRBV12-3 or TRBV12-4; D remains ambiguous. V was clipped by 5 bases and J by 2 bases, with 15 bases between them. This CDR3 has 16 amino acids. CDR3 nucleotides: TGTGCCAGCAGTCCAGCCAGGACGGCAAACACCGGGGAGCTGTTTTTT. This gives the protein CASSPARTANTGELFF.

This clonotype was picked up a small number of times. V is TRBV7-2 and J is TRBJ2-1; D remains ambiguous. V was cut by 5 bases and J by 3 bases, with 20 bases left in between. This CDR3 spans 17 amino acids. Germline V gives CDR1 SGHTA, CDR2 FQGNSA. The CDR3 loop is CASSGRPTGRLYNEQFF. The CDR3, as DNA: TGTGCCAGCAGCGGAAGACCAACGGGCCGACTCTACAATGAGCAGTTCTTC.

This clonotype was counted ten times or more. CDR3 residues: CSASRGGRYQETQYF. CDR3 DNA sequence: TGCAGTGCTTCCCGGGGCGGGAGGTACCAAGAGACCCAGTACTTC. This chain uses TRBV20-1 with TRBJ2-5; 8 bases map to TRBD2. Unmatched junction bases numbered 8, after V lost 5 bases and J lost 0 bases. Germline V gene data show CDR1 as DFQATT and CDR2 as SNEGSKA (reference sequence). The CDR3 extends over 15 amino acids.

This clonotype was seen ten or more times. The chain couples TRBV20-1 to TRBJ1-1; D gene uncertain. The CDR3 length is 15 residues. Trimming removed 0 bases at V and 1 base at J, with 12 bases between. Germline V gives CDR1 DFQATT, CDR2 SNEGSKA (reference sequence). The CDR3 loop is CSARDLGFTNTEAFF. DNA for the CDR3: TGCAGTGCTAGAGATCTCGGGTTCACGAACACTGAAGCTTTCTTT.

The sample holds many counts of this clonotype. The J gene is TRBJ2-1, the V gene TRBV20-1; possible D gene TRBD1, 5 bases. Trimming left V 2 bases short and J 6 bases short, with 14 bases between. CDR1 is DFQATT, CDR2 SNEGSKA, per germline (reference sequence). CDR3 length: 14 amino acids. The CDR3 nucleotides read TGCAGTGCTAGACCCCCTGACAGTGTCAATGAGCAGTTCTTC. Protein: CSARPPDSVNEQFF.

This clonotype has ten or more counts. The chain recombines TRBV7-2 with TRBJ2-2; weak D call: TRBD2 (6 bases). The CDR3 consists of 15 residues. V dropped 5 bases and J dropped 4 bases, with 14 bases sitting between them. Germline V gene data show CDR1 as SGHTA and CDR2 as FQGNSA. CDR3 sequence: CASSLGSEGTGELFF. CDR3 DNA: TGTGCCAGCAGCCTAGGTTCGGAGGGCACCGGGGAGCTGTTTTTT.

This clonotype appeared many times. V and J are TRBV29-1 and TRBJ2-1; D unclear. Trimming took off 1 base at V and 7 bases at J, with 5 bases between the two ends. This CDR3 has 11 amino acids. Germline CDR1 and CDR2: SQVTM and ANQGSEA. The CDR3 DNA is TGCAGCGTTGAAGGGGGTAATGAGCAGTTCTTC. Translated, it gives CSVEGGNEQFF.

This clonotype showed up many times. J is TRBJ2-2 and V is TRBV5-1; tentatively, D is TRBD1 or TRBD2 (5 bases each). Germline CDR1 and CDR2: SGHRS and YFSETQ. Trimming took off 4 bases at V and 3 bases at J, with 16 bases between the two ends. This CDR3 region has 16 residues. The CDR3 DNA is TGCGCCAGCAGCGGGGGAAGGGGATCGTACACCGGGGAGCTGTTTTTT. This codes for CASSGGRGSYTGELFF. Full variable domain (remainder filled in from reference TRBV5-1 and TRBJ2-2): KAGVTQTPRYLIKTRGQQVTLSCSPISGHRSVSWYQQTPGQGLQFLFEYFSETQRNKGNFPGRFSGRQFSNSRSEMNVSTLELGDSALYLCASSGGRGSYTGELFFGEGSRLTVL.

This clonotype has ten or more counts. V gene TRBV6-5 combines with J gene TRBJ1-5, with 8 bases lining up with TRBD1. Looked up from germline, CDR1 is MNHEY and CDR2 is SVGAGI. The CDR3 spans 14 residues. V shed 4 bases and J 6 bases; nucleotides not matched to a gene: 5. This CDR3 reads CASSFDRGGQPQHF. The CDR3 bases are TGTGCCAGCAGTTTTGACAGGGGCGGTCAGCCCCAGCATTTT.

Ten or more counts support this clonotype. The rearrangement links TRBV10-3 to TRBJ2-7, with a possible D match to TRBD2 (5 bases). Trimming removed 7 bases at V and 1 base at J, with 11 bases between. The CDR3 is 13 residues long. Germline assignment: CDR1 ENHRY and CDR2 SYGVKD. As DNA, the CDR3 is TGTGCCATCACGGAGGACGGATCCTACGAGCAGTACTTC. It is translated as CAITEDGSYEQYF.

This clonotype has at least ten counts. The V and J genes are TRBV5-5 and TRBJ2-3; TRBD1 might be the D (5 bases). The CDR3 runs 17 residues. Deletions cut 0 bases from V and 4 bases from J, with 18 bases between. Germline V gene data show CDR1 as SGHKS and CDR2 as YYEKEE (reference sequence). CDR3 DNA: TGTGCCAGCAGCTTGGTTGCTGGCAGGGCGCCCGCAGATACGCAGTATTTT. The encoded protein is CASSLVAGRAPADTQYF.

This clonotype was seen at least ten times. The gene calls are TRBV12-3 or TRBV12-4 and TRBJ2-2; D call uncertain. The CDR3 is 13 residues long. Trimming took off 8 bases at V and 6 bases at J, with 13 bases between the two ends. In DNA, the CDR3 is TGTGCCAGCTGTCGGATGGGCCCCGGGGAGCTGTTTTTT. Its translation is CASCRMGPGELFF.

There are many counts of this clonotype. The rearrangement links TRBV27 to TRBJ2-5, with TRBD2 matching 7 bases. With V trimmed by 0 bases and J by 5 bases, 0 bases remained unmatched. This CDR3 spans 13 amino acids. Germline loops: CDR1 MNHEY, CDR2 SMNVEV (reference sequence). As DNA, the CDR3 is TGTGCCAGCAGTTTATCAGCGGGGGAGACCCAGTACTTC. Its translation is CASSLSAGETQYF.

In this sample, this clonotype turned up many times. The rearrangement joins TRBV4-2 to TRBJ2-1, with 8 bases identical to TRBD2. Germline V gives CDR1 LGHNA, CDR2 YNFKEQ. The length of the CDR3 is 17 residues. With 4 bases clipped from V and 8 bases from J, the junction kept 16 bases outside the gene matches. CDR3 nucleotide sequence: TGTGCCAGCAGCCTCCGTGCAGGAGCGGGAGTCTTCGATGAGCAGTTCTTC. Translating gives CASSLRAGAGVFDEQFF.

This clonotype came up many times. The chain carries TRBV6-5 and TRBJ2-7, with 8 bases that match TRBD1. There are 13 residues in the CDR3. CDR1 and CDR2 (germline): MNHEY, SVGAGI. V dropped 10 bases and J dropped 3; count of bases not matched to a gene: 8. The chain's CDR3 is CATQRQGYYEQYF. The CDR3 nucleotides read TGTGCCACCCAGAGACAGGGGTACTACGAGCAGTACTTC.

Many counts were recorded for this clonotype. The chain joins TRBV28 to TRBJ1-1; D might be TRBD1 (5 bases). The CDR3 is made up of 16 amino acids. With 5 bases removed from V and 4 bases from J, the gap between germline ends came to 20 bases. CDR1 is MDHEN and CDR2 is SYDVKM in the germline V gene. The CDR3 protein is CASSTPAAGSVTEAFF. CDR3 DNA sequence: TGTGCCAGCAGTACCCCGGCGGCAGGGTCGGTCACTGAAGCTTTCTTT.

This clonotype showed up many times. CDR3 sequence: CASSSGTGFGEQYF. The CDR3 DNA reads as TGTGCCAGCAGTTCCGGGACAGGGTTCGGGGAGCAGTACTTC. V usage is TRBV27 and J usage is TRBJ2-7; 9 positions agree with TRBD1. Germline CDR1 and CDR2: MNHEY and SMNVEV (reference sequence). V shed 4 bases, J shed 7 bases, and the junction held 8 bases outside the gene matches. The CDR3 spans 14 residues.

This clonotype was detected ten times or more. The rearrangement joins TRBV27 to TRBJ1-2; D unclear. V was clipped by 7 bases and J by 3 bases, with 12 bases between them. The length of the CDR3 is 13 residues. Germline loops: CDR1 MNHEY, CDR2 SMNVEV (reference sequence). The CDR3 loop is CASTSGRDYGYTF. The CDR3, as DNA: TGTGCCAGCACCTCCGGGCGGGACTATGGCTACACCTTC.

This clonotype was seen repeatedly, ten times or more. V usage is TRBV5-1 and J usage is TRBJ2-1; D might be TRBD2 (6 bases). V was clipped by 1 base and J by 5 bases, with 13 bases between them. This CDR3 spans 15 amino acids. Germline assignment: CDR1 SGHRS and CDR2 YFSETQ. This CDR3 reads CASSLLGSWDNEQFF. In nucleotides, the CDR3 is TGCGCCAGCAGCTTGCTCGGGAGTTGGGACAATGAGCAGTTCTTC.